Listed below are T cell receptor beta chains from one sample, sequenced in a study of blood T cell repertoires in COVID-19. Sequencing used immunoSEQ multiplex PCR; TCRdb keeps in-frame clones, though not all of them. The table lists 180,000 or so clones, approximately 80% of them singletons. The sample taken for sequencing was peripheral blood. The receptors here all came from a man over 45 who had recovered from COVID-19. The CDR3 runs from the conserved cysteine through the conserved F or W. Each record gives: clone size, J gene, V gene, D gene, CDR3 DNA, CDR3 protein. D genes are given only for firm matches. Clone sizes are given selectively: once, few, many, or a class where the clone is expanded.

NA TRBJ2-2 TRBV10-3 NA TGTGCCATCAGTGATACAGGAAACACCGGGGAGCTGTTTTTT CAISDTGNTGELFF
NA TRBJ2-5 TRBV19 TRBD2 TGTGCCAGTAGTAGAGGACAGGGGACTAGCGGTGGGGAGACCCAGTACTTC CASSRGQGTSGGETQYF
NA TRBJ1-6 TRBV19 NA TGTGCCATCATGACCGCGGATAATTCACCCCTCCACTTT CAIMTADNSPLHF
NA TRBJ1-1 TRBV5-6 NA TGTGCCAGCAGCTGGGACCCGGGACAAAACACTGAAGCTTTCTTT CASSWDPGQNTEAFF
once TRBJ2-3 TRBV5-6 TRBD1 TGTGCCAGCAGCTTCGGGACAGGGTATGGCACAGATACGCAGTATTTT CASSFGTGYGTDTQYF
once TRBJ1-5 TRBV9 NA TGTGCCAGCAGCGTAGGATGGAGGAGCAATCAGCCCCAGCATTTT CASSVGWRSNQPQHF
NA TRBJ2-1 TRBV3-1/TRBV3-2 NA TGTGCCAGCAGGAAGGACTCAGCCGGCAATGAGCAGTTCTTC CASRKDSAGNEQFF
once TRBJ2-5 TRBV28 NA TGTGCCAGCCTGGGCGGGGGCCGGGTAGAGACCCAGTACTTC CASLGGGRVETQYF
NA TRBJ2-3 TRBV28 TRBD2 TGTGCCAGCAGCGTGGGAGCGGGAGCAGGTGATACGCAGTATTTT CASSVGAGAGDTQYF
NA TRBJ1-5 TRBV6-5 NA TGTGCCAGCATGCGGGGGAATAGCAATCAGCCCCAGCATTTT CASMRGNSNQPQHF
NA TRBJ2-2 TRBV7-2 NA TGTGCCAGCAGCTTTCGGGGGGCGTCGGCCGGGGAGCTGTTTTTT CASSFRGASAGELFF
few TRBJ1-4 TRBV15 TRBD1 TGTGCCACCAGCGACCCGGGACAGCAGAATGAAAAACTGTTTTTT CATSDPGQQNEKLFF
NA TRBJ2-7 TRBV3-1/TRBV3-2 TRBD2 TGTGCCAGCAGCCAAGATCTAGCGGTGCCCTACGAGCAGTACTTC CASSQDLAVPYEQYF
NA TRBJ2-7 TRBV27 NA TGTGCCAGCAGTCTAGCCCCGGGCGAGCAGTACTTC CASSLAPGEQYF
NA TRBJ2-3 TRBV11-3 TRBD2 TGTGCCAGCAGCACCGGGACTAGCGGGATCACAGATACGCAGTATTTT CASSTGTSGITDTQYF
few TRBJ1-1 TRBV18 TRBD1 TGTGCCAGCTCACCGCAAACAGGGGGCGGTGTGGGCACTGAAGCTTTCTTT CASSPQTGGGVGTEAFF
NA TRBJ2-7 TRBV7-2 NA TGTGCCAGCAGCTTACGCCACAGCGGCACCTACGAGCAGTACTTC CASSLRHSGTYEQYF
NA TRBJ2-1 TRBV19 NA TGTGCCAGTAGTGTGTCCCCCGGGGGCTCCTACAATGAGCAGTTCTTC CASSVSPGGSYNEQFF
NA TRBJ2-3 TRBV24-1 NA TGTGCCACCAGTGGCTCCATAGCAGATACGCAGTATTTT CATSGSIADTQYF
NA TRBJ2-7 TRBV4-1 TRBD2 TGCGCCAGCAGCCGACATAGCGGGGGTTCCTACGAGCAGTACTTC CASSRHSGGSYEQYF
NA TRBJ2-1 TRBV2 TRBD2 TGTGCCAGCAGTGAAAGGGCTAGCGGGAGCTCGGGGAATGAGCAGTTCTTC CASSERASGSSGNEQFF
NA TRBJ1-6 TRBV11-2 NA TGTGCCAGCAGCTTAACAGGGCCGGTTAATTCACCCCTCCACTTT CASSLTGPVNSPLHF
NA TRBJ2-4 TRBV24-1 NA TGTGCCACCAGTGAAAACTCCCTACCCATTCAGTACTTC CATSENSLPIQYF
NA TRBJ2-5 TRBV9 TRBD1 TGTGCCAGCAGCTCACGGACAGGCGCCGGGACCCAGTACTTC CASSSRTGAGTQYF
NA TRBJ2-7 TRBV29-1 TRBD1 TGCAGCGTTGGACAGGGGACAAGCTCCTACGAGCAGTACTTC CSVGQGTSSYEQYF
NA TRBJ2-1 TRBV5-6 NA TGTGCCAGCAGCTTGTGGAGTGAGCAGTTCTTC CASSLWSEQFF
NA TRBJ2-1 TRBV27 TRBD1 TGTGCCAGCAGCCTGGGGGGGACAGGGGGATTCAGTCCCGCTAATGAGCAGTTCTTC CASSLGGTGGFSPANEQFF
few TRBJ2-3 TRBV12-5 NA TGTGCTAGTGGTCTTAGGGCGGGGGCCTTATCGGATACGCAGTATTTT CASGLRAGALSDTQYF
NA TRBJ2-2 TRBV10-3 NA TGTGCCATCAGTGGCAGTCAGGAGAACACCGGGGAGCTGTTTTTT CAISGSQENTGELFF
NA TRBJ2-2 TRBV10-3 TRBD2 TGTGCCATCAGTGGCTTAGCGGGGATCTACACCGGGGAGCTGTTTTTT CAISGLAGIYTGELFF
NA TRBJ1-5 TRBV5-1 NA TGCGCCAGCAGCCCCTCAGCGGGGAGCAATCAGCCCCAGCATTTT CASSPSAGSNQPQHF
few TRBJ2-1 TRBV24-1 NA TGTGCCACCGGCGGGGGCGGGACCTACAATGAGCAGTTCTTC CATGGGGTYNEQFF
NA TRBJ2-1 TRBV18 TRBD2 TGTGCCAGCTCGATGCAACCCGGGACTAGCGGCTACAATGAGCAGTTCTTC CASSMQPGTSGYNEQFF
NA TRBJ1-1 TRBV20-1 NA TGCAGTGCTTACGGAACAGGTGAAGCTTTCTTT CSAYGTGEAFF
once TRBJ2-3 TRBV2 TRBD2 TGTGCCAGCAGTCCGCGGACTAGCCGGGATACGCAGTATTTT CASSPRTSRDTQYF
NA TRBJ2-1 TRBV5-1 NA TGCGCCAGCAGGAACGAGGCGGGAAAGTCCTACAATGAGCAGTTCTTC CASRNEAGKSYNEQFF
once TRBJ2-3 TRBV6-1 TRBD2 TGTGCCAGCAGTGAAAGCGTGGGGGGGGGTGCAGATACGCAGTATTTT CASSESVGGGADTQYF
NA TRBJ2-3 TRBV5-1 TRBD2 TGCGCCAGCAGTATAAGCGGGAGTAGGCCAGATACGCAGTATTTT CASSISGSRPDTQYF
once TRBJ2-7 TRBV29-1 NA TGCAGCGTTGAGGCTTCCTACGAGCAGTACTTC CSVEASYEQYF
NA TRBJ2-1 TRBV2 TRBD2 TGTGCCAGCAGTGAATCCTCCCCAGCGGGAGCGGGGTTCTTC CASSESSPAGAGFF
many TRBJ2-7 TRBV2 NA TGTGCCAGCATCGCAGGCTACGAGCAGTACTTC CASIAGYEQYF